These 27 T cell receptor beta chains were sequenced from one sample in a study of OX40 agonist ivuxolimab in advanced cancers. The repertoire was sequenced with immunoSEQ multiplex PCR; TCRdb's copy has only in-frame clones and lacks some. The data hold about 55,000 clones, with 70% to 90% observed a single time. The material sequenced was CD4+ or CD8+ T cells sorted from blood, taken in a trial of the OX40 agonist ivuxolimab. All receptors come from an adult with an advanced solid tumor such as melanoma, head and neck, liver or kidney cancer.

CDR3 region: CASSEYTGGPNTEAFF. CDR3 bases: TGTGCCAGCAGCGAATACACCGGGGGACCGAACACTGAAGCTTTCTTT. The rearrangement links TRBV7-8 to TRBJ1-1; a weak D match, TRBD1 (5 bases). The CDR3 has 16 amino acids. The germline CDR1 and CDR2 sequences are SGHVS and FQNEAQ. V was cut by 5 bases and J by 1 base, with 17 bases left in between. Drawing the rest from reference TRBV7-8 and TRBJ1-1, the complete variable domain is GAGVSQSPRYKVAKRGQDVALRCDPISGHVSLFWYQQALGQGPEFLTYFQNEAQLDKSGLPSDRFFAERPEGSVSTLKIQRTQQEDSAVYLCASSEYTGGPNTEAFFGQGTRLTVV.

CDR3 sequence reads: CAWGGTSTDTQYF. DNA of the CDR3: TGTGCCTGGGGCGGGACTAGCACAGATACGCAGTATTTT. J is TRBJ2-3 and V is TRBV30; possibly TRBD2 for D (6 bases). Looked up from germline, CDR1 is GTSNPN and CDR2 is SVGIG (reference sequence). The CDR3 spans 13 residues. Trimming pared 5 bases from V and 0 bases from J, leaving 9 bases between.

The V and J genes are TRBV5-1 and TRBJ1-2; TRBD1 might be the D (6 bases). Germline V gene sequence: CDR1 SGHRS, CDR2 YFSETQ. Trimming stripped 4 bases from V and 6 bases from J, with 13 bases between. The CDR3 has 13 amino acids. CDR3 DNA: TGCGCCAGCAGCCCCGGACAGCTCGATGGCTACACCTTC. It encodes CASSPGQLDGYTF.

In regard to this clone: A read error may account for a junction end that differs from germline. V and J are TRBV18 and TRBJ2-1, with 13 bases identical to TRBD2. The germline gives CDR1 KGHSH, CDR2 LQKENI. The CDR3 length is 12 residues. The CDR3 DNA sequence: TGTGCCAGCTCACGCGGGACTAGCGGGAAAGTCTTC. Its translation: CASSRGTSGKVF.

This clone was seen once. The gene calls are TRBV7-3 and TRBJ2-2; D assignment may be TRBD1 or TRBD2 (5 bases each). Trimming cost V 2 bases and J 4 bases, with 14 bases left between them. Germline V CDR1 and CDR2: SGHTA, FQGTGA. The CDR3 extends over 16 amino acids. The CDR3 here is CASSLSPGRSTGELFF. In DNA form, the CDR3 reads TGTGCCAGCAGCTTATCTCCGGGACGATCCACCGGGGAGCTGTTTTTT.

The chain links TRBV6-1 to TRBJ1-5, with 10 nucleotides matching TRBD1. The J segment lost 7 bases and the V segment lost 7 bases, leaving 7 bases of the junction unmatched. CDR1 is MNHNS, CDR2 SASEGT, per germline. The CDR3 consists of 14 residues. The CDR3 bases are TGTGCCAGCACCCTGGGGGACAGGGGACAGCCCCAGCATTTT. This encodes CASTLGDRGQPQHF.

V usage is TRBV9 and J usage is TRBJ1-2; D gene unclear. The V gene lost 4 bases and the J gene lost 5 bases, with 9 bases spanning the gap. This CDR3 spans 12 amino acids. Germline CDR1 SGDLS, CDR2 YYNGEE. CDR3 amino acids: CASSPAGYGYTF. The CDR3 coding sequence is TGTGCCAGCAGCCCGGCCGGGTATGGCTACACCTTC.

This chain uses TRBV4-1 with TRBJ2-1; TRBD2 is a possible D gene (6 bases). The CDR3 spans 15 residues. Trimming removed 2 bases from V and 6 bases from J, with 14 bases in between. Germline V gene data show CDR1 as MGHRA and CDR2 as YSYEKL. The CDR3 loop reads CASSQRDSFGNEQFF. DNA of the CDR3: TGCGCCAGCAGCCAAAGGGACTCCTTCGGCAATGAGCAGTTCTTC.

CDR3 loop: CASSLGLAGIDEQFF. CDR3 nucleotides: TGTGCCAGCAGCCTGGGACTAGCGGGAATCGATGAGCAGTTCTTC. This chain connects TRBV11-3 to TRBJ2-1, with 13 bases that match TRBD2. CDR1 and CDR2 (germline): SGHNT, YENEEA. V lost 5 bases, J lost 8 bases, and 6 bases stayed unmatched. This CDR3 has 15 residues.

This chain links TRBV11-1 with TRBJ2-3; no reliable D call. This CDR3 comprises 16 residues. Germline V gene data show CDR1 as SGHAT and CDR2 as FQDESV (reference sequence). Trimming stripped 5 bases from V and 2 bases from J, with 17 bases between. The DNA for the CDR3 is TGTGCCAGCAGCCCCAATCCAGCCGGGCACACAGATACGCAGTATTTT. Translation: CASSPNPAGHTDTQYF.

CDR3 nucleotides: TGTGCCAGCAGCCACCCGAGGATGGGACTAGCGGGAGACGAGCAGTACTTC. Protein product: CASSHPRMGLAGDEQYF. The rearrangement joins TRBV14 to TRBJ2-7; 14 bases map to TRBD2. The germline CDR1 and CDR2 sequences are SGHDN and FVKESK. The V gene end was trimmed by 3 bases and the J gene end by 5 bases; junction bases not matched to a gene: 9. This CDR3 spans 17 amino acids.

This chain connects TRBV11-2 to TRBJ2-1; 8 positions agree with TRBD2. V gave up 2 bases and J gave up 3 bases; unmatched junction bases: 3. Germline V gene lookup returns CDR1 SGHAT and CDR2 FQNNGV. This CDR3 is built from 15 residues. CDR3 protein: CASSLLRGGYNEQFF. Written as DNA, the CDR3 is TGTGCCAGCAGCTTACTTCGGGGGGGCTACAATGAGCAGTTCTTC.

This chain connects TRBV30 to TRBJ1-5; no firm D call. This CDR3 has 15 residues. Germline CDR1 and CDR2: GTSNPN and SVGIG (reference sequence). Between the trimmed V and J ends, which lost 2 bases and 3 bases, there was a span of 14 bases. This CDR3 is CAWSRSGRFNQPQHF. CDR3 nucleotide sequence: TGTGCCTGGAGTCGGTCCGGTCGCTTCAATCAGCCCCAGCATTTT.

The CDR3 here is CASSNSEPAANVLTF. The CDR3 region has the DNA TGTGCCAGCTCAAACTCGGAACCTGCGGCCAACGTCCTGACTTTC. J is TRBJ2-6 and V is TRBV18, with D unclear. CDR1 KGHSH and CDR2 LQKENI come from the germline V gene. This CDR3 contains 15 residues. V shed 5 bases and J shed 6 bases, with 14 bases lying between them. Supplemented by reference TRBV18 and TRBJ2-6, the full variable domain reads NAGVMQNPRHLVRRRGQEARLRCSPMKGHSHVYWYRQLPEEGLKFMVYLQKENIIDESGMPKERFSAEFPKEGPSILRIQQVVRGDSAAYFCASSNSEPAANVLTFGAGSRLTVL.

The rearrangement links TRBV10-3 to TRBJ1-5; no clear D gene. Germline V gives CDR1 ENHRY, CDR2 SYGVKD. The CDR3 length is 13 residues. The CDR3 region has the DNA TGTGCGATCTCAATCGATGGCAATCAGCCCCAGCATTTT. Its translation: CAISIDGNQPQHF.

The table lists this clone with a count of one. The chain couples TRBV11-3 to TRBJ2-3; 14 nucleotides match TRBD2. J gave up 5 bases and V 4 bases, and 5 bases lay outside the gene matches. CDR3 size: 16 residues. The V gene's germline CDR1 is SGHNT and CDR2 YENEEA. The CDR3, as DNA: TGTGCCAGCAGCTCGGGACTAGCGGGGGCAGGAGATACGCAGTATTTT. Translated, it gives CASSSGLAGAGDTQYF.

This clone was picked up a small number of times. The V and J genes are TRBV11-3 and TRBJ1-1, with 8 bases identical to TRBD1. V was clipped by 5 bases and J by 4 bases; unmatched bases: 3. Germline values: CDR1 SGHNT, CDR2 YENEEA. CDR3 length: 13 amino acids. Here the CDR3 DNA reads TGTGCCAGCAGCCCCGGACAGGGCACTGAAGCTTTCTTT. Residues: CASSPGQGTEAFF.

V gene TRBV28 combines with J gene TRBJ1-5; TRBD1 agrees at 10 bases. The V gene's germline CDR1 is MDHEN and CDR2 SYDVKM. The V and J ends lost 3 bases and 7 bases, in that order; junction bases with no gene match: 9. This CDR3 comprises 16 residues. CDR3 amino acids: CASSFPGTGVTQPQHF. The CDR3 nucleotides are TGTGCCAGCAGTTTCCCAGGGACAGGGGTAACGCAGCCCCAGCATTTT.

The J gene is TRBJ2-5, the V gene TRBV6-4, with D unresolved. The DNA matches TRBJ2-7 better at its end, which makes the J call doubtful. This CDR3 has 11 residues. Germline V CDR1 and CDR2: MRHNA, SNTAGT. The CDR3: CASEPFYEQYF. CDR3 in DNA: TGTGCCAGCGAGCCGTTCTACGAGCAGTACTTC.

The chain couples TRBV6-6 to TRBJ2-2; TRBD1 aligns across 9 bases. The V segment lost 6 bases and the J segment 6 bases; nucleotides outside the gene matches: 8. This CDR3 is built from 15 residues. Germline CDR1 MNHNY, CDR2 SVGAGI (reference sequence). Here the CDR3 DNA reads TGTGCCAGCAGAGTTACGGACAGGGGTGCCGGGGAGCTGTTTTTT. Its protein is CASRVTDRGAGELFF.

The chain couples TRBV6-1 to TRBJ1-2, with D possibly being TRBD1 (5 bases). V lost 10 bases and J 5 bases, leaving 14 bases between the germline ends. From germline, CDR1 is MNHNS and CDR2 SASEGT. The CDR3 extends over 12 amino acids. CDR3 sequence (DNA): TGTGCCATCACAGGAGACCTTTATGGCTACACCTTC. Translating gives CAITGDLYGYTF.

V gene TRBV19 combines with J gene TRBJ2-1; unclear D gene. Trimming removed 5 bases at V and 9 bases at J, with 8 bases between. This CDR3 has 11 residues. From germline, CDR1 is LNHDA and CDR2 SQIVND (reference sequence). Written as DNA, the CDR3 is TGTGCCAGTAGTTTGGGAACTGAGCAGTTCTTC. Its protein is CASSLGTEQFF.

The table lists this clone with a few counts. This chain uses TRBV30 with TRBJ1-1; D possibly corresponds to TRBD1 (6 bases). The V end was cut by 3 bases, the J end by 2 bases, with 19 bases between. The germline V gene encodes CDR1 GTSNPN and CDR2 SVGIG (reference sequence). This CDR3 spans 16 amino acids. The CDR3 here is CAWRRTTRTANTEAFF. The DNA of the CDR3 is TGTGCCTGGAGACGGACCACTCGGACAGCTAACACTGAAGCTTTCTTT.

The J gene is TRBJ1-1, the V gene TRBV11-2, with D possibly matching TRBD1 (5 bases). CDR3 length equals 13 residues. Trimming pared 2 bases from V and 11 bases from J, leaving 15 bases between. CDR1 SGHAT and CDR2 FQNNGV come from the germline V gene. In DNA, the CDR3 is TGTGCCAGCAGCTTACGGAGGGACGATAGGGCTTTCTTT. The encoded protein is CASSLRRDDRAFF.

The chain couples TRBV19 to TRBJ1-6; unclear D gene. The CDR3 sequence is 15 residues long. Trimming took 5 bases from V and 0 from J, leaving 8 bases between them. CDR1 is LNHDA and CDR2 is SQIVND in the germline V gene (reference sequence). The CDR3 sequence is CASSRASSYNSPLHF. DNA of the CDR3: TGTGCCAGTAGTCGGGCCAGCTCCTATAATTCACCCCTCCACTTT.

The V call is TRBV9, the J call TRBJ1-3; D remains ambiguous. This CDR3 spans 14 amino acids. Looked up from germline, CDR1 is SGDLS and CDR2 is YYNGEE. The V gene lost 3 bases and the J gene lost 0 bases, with 7 bases spanning the gap. The DNA of the CDR3 is TGTGCCAGCAGCGCGTACCCCTCTGGAAACACCATATATTTT. Translating gives CASSAYPSGNTIYF.

V usage is TRBV7-6 and J usage is TRBJ1-1; perhaps TRBD1 as D (5 bases). This CDR3 region has 15 residues. The germline V and J ends were trimmed by 6 bases and 0 bases, with 14 bases remaining between them. The germline V gene has CDR1 SGHVS and CDR2 FNYEAQ. The chain's CDR3 is CASRPRGALNTEAFF. As DNA, the CDR3 is TGTGCCAGCAGGCCTCGGGGCGCCTTGAACACTGAAGCTTTCTTT.